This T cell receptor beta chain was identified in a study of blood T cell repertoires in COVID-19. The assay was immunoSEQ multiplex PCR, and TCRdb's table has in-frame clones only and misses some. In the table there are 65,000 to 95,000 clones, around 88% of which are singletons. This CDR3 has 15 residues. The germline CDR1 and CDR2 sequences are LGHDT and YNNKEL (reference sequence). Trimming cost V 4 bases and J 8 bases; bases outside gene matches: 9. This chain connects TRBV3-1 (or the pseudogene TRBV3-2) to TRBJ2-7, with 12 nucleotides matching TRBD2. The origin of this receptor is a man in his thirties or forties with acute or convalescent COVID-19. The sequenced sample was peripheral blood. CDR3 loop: CASSRLTSGSDKQYF. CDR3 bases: TGTGCCAGCAGCCGACTGACTAGCGGGAGCGATAAGCAGTACTTC.